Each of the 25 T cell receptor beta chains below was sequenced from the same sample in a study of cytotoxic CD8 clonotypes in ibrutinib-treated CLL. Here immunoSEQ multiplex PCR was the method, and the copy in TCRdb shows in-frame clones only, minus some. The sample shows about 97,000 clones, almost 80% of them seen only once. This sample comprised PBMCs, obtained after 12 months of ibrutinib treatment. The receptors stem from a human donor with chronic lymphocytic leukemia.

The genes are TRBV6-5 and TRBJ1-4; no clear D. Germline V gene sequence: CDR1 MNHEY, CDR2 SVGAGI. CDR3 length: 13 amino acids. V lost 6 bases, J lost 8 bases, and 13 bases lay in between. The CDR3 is CASRRRSQEKLFF. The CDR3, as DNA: TGTGCCAGCAGACGACGGTCTCAAGAAAAACTGTTTTTT.

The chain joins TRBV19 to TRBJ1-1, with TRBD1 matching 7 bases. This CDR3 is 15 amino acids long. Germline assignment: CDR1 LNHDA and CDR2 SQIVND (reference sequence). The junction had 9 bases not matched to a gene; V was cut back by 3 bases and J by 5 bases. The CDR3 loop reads CASSMGPQGWTEAFF. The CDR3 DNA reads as TGTGCCAGTAGTATGGGACCACAGGGGTGGACTGAAGCTTTCTTT.

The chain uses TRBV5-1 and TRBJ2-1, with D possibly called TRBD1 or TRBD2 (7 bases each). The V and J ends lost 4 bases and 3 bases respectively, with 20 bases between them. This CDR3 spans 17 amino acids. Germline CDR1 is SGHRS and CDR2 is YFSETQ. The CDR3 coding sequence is TGCGCCAGCAGCCTGAGCCCAGGGGGGGGCTTCTACAATGAGCAGTTCTTC. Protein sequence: CASSLSPGGGFYNEQFF. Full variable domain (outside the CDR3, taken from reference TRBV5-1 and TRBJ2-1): KAGVTQTPRYLIKTRGQQVTLSCSPISGHRSVSWYQQTPGQGLQFLFEYFSETQRNKGNFPGRFSGRQFSNSRSEMNVSTLELGDSALYLCASSLSPGGGFYNEQFFGPGTRLTVL.

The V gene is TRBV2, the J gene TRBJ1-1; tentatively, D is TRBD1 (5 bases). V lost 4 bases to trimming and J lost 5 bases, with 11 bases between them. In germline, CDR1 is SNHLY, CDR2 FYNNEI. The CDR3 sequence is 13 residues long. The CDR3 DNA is TGTGCCAGCAGTGGGGCAGAGGGGACTGAAGCTTTCTTT. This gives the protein CASSGAEGTEAFF.

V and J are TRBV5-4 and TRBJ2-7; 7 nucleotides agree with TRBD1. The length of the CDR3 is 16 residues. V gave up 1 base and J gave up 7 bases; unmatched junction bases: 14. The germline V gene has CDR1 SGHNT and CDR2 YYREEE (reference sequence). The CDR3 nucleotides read TGTGCCAGCAGCTTGCGGCAGAAAGGTCCAGGGGGAGAGCAGTACTTC. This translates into CASSLRQKGPGGEQYF. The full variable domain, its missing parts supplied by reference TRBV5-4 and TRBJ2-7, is ETGVTQSPTHLIKTRGQQVTLRCSSQSGHNTVSWYQQALGQGPQFIFQYYREEENGRGNFPPRFSGLQFPNYSSELNVNALELDDSALYLCASSLRQKGPGGEQYFGPGTRLTVT.

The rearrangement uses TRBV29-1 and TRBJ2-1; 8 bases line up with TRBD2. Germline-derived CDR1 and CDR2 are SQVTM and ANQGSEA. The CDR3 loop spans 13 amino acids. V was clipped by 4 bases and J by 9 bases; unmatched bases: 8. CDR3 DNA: TGCAGCGTTGGATCCGGGGGGGCCGGTGAGCAGTTCTTC. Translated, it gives CSVGSGGAGEQFF.

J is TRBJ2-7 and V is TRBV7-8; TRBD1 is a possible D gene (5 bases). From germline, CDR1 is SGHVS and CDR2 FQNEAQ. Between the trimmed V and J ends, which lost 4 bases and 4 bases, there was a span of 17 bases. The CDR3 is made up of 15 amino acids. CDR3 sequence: CASSSLLDNFYEQYF. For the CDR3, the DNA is TGTGCCAGCAGCTCCCTATTGGACAACTTTTACGAGCAGTACTTC.

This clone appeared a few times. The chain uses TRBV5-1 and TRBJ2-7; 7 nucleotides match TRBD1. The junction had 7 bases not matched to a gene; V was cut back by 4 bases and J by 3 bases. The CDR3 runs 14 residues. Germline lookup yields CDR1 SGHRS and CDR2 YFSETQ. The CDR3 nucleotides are TGCGCCAGCAGCGCTGGACAGGCCGTCTACGAGCAGTACTTC. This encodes CASSAGQAVYEQYF.

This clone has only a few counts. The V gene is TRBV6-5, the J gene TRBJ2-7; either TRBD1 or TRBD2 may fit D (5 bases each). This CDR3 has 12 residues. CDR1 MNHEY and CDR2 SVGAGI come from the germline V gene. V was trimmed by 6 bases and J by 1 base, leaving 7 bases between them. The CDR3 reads CASRGTSYEQYF. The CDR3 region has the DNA TGTGCCAGCAGGGGGACGTCCTACGAGCAGTACTTC.

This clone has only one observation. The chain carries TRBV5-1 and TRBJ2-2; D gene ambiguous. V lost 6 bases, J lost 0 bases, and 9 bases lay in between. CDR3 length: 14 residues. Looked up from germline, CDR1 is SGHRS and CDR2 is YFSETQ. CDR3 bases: TGCGCCAGCACTACAGCCGCGAACACCGGGGAGCTGTTTTTT. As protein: CASTTAANTGELFF.

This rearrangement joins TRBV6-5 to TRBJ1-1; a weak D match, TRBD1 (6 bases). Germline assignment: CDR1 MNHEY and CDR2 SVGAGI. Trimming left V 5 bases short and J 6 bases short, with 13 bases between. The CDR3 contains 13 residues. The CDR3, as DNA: TGTGCCAGCAGTGCGACAGGAAGATCTGAAGCTTTCTTT. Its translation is CASSATGRSEAFF.

CDR3 in DNA: TGTGCCAGCAGCCCAGACCGGGGGCGGAACACTGAAGCTTTCTTT. Its translation: CASSPDRGRNTEAFF. The V and J genes are TRBV4-2 and TRBJ1-1, with D possibly matching TRBD1 (6 bases). The V end was cut by 4 bases, the J end by 1 base, with 13 bases between. The germline gives CDR1 LGHNA, CDR2 YNFKEQ. The CDR3 consists of 15 residues.

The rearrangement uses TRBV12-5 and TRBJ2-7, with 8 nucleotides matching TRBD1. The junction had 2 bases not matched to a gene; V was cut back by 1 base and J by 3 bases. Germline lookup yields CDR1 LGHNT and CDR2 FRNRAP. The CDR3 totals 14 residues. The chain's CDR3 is CASGLAGTGYEQYF. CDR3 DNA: TGTGCTAGTGGTTTGGCCGGGACAGGCTACGAGCAGTACTTC.

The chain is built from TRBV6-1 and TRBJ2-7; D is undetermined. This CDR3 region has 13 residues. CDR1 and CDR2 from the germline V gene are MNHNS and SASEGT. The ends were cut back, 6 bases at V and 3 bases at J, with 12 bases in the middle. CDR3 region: CASRWTGNYEQYF. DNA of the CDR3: TGTGCCAGCAGGTGGACGGGTAACTACGAGCAGTACTTC.

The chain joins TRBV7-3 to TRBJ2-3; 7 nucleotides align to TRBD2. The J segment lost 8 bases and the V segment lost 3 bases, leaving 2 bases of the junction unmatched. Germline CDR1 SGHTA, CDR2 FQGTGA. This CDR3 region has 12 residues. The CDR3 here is CASSLGGGTQYF. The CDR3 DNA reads TGTGCCAGCAGCTTGGGCGGGGGTACGCAGTATTTT.

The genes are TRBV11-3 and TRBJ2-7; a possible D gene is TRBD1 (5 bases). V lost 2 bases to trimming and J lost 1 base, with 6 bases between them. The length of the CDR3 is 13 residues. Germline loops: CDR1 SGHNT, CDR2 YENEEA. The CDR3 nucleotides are TGTGCCAGCAGCTTACAGGGTTCCTACGAGCAGTACTTC. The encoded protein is CASSLQGSYEQYF.

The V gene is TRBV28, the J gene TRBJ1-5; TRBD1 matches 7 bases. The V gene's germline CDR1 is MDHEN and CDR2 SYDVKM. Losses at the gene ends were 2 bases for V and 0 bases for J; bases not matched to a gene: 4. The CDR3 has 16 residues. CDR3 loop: CASSLSRGTSNQPQHF. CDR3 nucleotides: TGTGCCAGCAGTTTAAGCAGGGGGACTAGCAATCAGCCCCAGCATTTT.

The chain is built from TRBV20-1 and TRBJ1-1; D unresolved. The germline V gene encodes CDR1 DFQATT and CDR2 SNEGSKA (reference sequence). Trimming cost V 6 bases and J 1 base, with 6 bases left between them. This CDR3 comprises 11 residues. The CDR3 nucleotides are TGCAGTGCCAGGCAGAACACTGAAGCTTTCTTT. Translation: CSARQNTEAFF.

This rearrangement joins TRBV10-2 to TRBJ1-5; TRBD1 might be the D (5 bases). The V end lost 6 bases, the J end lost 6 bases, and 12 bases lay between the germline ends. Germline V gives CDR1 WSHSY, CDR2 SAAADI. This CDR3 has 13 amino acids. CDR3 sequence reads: CASRGRESQPQHF. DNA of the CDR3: TGCGCCAGCAGGGGGCGAGAGAGTCAGCCCCAGCATTTT.

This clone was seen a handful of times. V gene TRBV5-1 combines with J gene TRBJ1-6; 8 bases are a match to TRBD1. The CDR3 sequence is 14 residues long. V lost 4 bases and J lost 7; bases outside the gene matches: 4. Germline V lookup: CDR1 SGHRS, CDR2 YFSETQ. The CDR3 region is CASSEGQANSPLHF. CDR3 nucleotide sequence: TGCGCCAGCAGCGAGGGACAGGCGAATTCACCCCTCCACTTT.

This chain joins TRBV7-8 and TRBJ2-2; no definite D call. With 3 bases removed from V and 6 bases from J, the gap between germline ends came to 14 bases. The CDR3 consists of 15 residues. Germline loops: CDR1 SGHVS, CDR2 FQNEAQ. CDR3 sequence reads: CASSLAPVIAGELFF. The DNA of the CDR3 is TGTGCCAGCAGCTTGGCCCCGGTAATCGCCGGGGAGCTGTTTTTT.

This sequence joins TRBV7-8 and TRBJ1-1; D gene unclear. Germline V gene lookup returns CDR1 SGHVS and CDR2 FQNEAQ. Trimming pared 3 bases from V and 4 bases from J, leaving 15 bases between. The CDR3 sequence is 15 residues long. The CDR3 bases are TGTGCCAGCAGCTTGCTTGAGTTGAGAACCACTGAAGCTTTCTTT. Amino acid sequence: CASSLLELRTTEAFF. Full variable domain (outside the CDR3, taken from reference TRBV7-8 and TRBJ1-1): GAGVSQSPRYKVAKRGQDVALRCDPISGHVSLFWYQQALGQGPEFLTYFQNEAQLDKSGLPSDRFFAERPEGSVSTLKIQRTQQEDSAVYLCASSLLELRTTEAFFGQGTRLTVV.

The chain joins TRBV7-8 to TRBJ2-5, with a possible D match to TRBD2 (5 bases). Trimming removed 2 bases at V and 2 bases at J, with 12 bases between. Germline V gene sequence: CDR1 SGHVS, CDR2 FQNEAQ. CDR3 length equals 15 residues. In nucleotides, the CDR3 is TGTGCCAGCAGCTTAAGAGGCAGGAGGCAAGAGACCCAGTACTTC. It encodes CASSLRGRRQETQYF.

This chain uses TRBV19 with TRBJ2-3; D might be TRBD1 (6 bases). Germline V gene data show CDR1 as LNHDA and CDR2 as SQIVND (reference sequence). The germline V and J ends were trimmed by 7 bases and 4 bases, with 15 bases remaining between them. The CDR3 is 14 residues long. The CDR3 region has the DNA TGTGCCAGTAAAGGACGGTGGGGGCCAGATACGCAGTATTTT. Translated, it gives CASKGRWGPDTQYF.

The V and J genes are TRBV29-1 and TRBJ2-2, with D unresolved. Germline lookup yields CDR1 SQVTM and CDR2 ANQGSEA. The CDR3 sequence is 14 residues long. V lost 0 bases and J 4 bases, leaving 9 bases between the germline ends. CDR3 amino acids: CSVEDLGSTGELFF. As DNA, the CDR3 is TGCAGCGTTGAAGATCTAGGAAGCACCGGGGAGCTGTTTTTT.